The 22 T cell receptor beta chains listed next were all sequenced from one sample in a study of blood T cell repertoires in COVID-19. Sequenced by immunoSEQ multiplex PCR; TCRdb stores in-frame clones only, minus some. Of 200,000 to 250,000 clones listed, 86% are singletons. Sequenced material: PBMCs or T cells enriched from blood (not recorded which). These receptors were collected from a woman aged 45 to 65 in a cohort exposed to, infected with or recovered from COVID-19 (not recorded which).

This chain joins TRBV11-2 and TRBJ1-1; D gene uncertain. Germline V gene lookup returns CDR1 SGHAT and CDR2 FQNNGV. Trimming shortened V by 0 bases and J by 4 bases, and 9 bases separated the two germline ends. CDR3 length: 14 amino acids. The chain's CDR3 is CASSLDGVGTEAFF. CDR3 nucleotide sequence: TGTGCCAGCAGCTTAGACGGGGTAGGCACTGAAGCTTTCTTT.

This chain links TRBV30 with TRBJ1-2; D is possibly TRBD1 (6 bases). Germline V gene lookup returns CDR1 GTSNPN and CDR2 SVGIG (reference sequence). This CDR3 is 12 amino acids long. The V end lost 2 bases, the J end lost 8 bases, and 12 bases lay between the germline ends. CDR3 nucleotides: TGTGCCTGGAGTCCGGGACATCCGGGCTACACCTTC. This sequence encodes CAWSPGHPGYTF. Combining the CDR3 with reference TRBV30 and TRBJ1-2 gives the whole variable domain SQTIHQWPATLVQPVGSPLSLECTVEGTSNPNLYWYRQAAGRGLQLLFYSVGIGQISSEVPQNLSASRPQDRQFILSSKKLLLSDSGFYLCAWSPGHPGYTFGSGTRLTVV.

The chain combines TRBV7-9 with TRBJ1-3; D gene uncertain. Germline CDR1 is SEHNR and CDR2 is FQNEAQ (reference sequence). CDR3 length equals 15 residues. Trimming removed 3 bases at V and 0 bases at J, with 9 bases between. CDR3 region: CASSLGDDSGNTIYF. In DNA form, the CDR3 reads TGTGCCAGCAGCTTGGGCGATGACTCTGGAAACACCATATATTTT.

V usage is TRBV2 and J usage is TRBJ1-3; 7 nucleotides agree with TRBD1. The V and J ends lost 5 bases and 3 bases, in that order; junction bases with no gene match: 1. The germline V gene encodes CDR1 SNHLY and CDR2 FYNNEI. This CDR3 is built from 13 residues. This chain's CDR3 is CASSQGDGNTIYF. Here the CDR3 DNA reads TGTGCCAGCAGTCAGGGGGATGGAAACACCATATATTTT. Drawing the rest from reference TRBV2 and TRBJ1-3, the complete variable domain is EPEVTQTPSHQVTQMGQEVILRCVPISNHLYFYWYRQILGQKVEFLVSFYNNEISEKSEIFDDQFSVERPDGSNFTLKIRSTKLEDSAMYFCASSQGDGNTIYFGEGSWLTVV.

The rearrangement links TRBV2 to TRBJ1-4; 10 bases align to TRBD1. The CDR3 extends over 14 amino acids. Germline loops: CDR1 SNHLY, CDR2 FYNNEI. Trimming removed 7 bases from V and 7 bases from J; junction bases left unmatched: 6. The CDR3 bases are TGTGCCAGCACCCCCGACAGGGGGCTTGAAAAACTGTTTTTT. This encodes CASTPDRGLEKLFF.

The CDR3 protein is CASSMSHLAGELFF. The CDR3 region has the DNA TGTGCCAGTAGTATGTCACACCTGGCCGGGGAGCTGTTTTTT. The chain recombines TRBV19 with TRBJ2-2, with no clear D. The V gene's germline CDR1 is LNHDA and CDR2 SQIVND (reference sequence). The CDR3 runs to 14 residues. V was shortened by 3 bases and J by 6 bases, with 11 bases between the two germline ends. Full variable domain (missing parts from reference TRBV19 and TRBJ2-2): DGGITQSPKYLFRKEGQNVTLSCEQNLNHDAMYWYRQDPGQGLRLIYYSQIVNDFQKGDIAEGYSVSREKKESFPLTVTSAQKNPTAFYLCASSMSHLAGELFFGEGSRLTVL.

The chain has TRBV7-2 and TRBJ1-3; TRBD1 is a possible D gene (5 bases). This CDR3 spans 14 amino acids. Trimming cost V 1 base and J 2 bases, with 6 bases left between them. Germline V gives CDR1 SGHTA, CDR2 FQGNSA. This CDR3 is CASSLEQAGNTIYF. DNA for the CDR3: TGTGCCAGCAGCTTAGAACAGGCTGGAAACACCATATATTTT.

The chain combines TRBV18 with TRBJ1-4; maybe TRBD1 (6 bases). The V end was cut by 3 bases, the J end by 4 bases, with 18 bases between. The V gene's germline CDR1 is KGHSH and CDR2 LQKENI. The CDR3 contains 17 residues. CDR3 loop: CASSPQNGRGINEKLFF. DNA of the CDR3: TGTGCCAGCTCACCCCAAAATGGAAGGGGGATTAATGAAAAACTGTTTTTT.

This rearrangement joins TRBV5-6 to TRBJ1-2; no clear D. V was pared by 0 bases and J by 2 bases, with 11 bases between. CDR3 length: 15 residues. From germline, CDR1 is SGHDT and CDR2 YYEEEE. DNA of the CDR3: TGTGCCAGCAGCTTGGACAGCCCAACAAACTATGGCTACACCTTC. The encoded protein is CASSLDSPTNYGYTF.

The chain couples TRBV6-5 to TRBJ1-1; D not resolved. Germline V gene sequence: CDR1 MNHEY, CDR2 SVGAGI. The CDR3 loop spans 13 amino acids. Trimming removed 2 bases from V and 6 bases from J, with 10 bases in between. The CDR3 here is CASSYGASAEAFF. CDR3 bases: TGTGCCAGCAGTTACGGAGCAAGCGCTGAAGCTTTCTTT.

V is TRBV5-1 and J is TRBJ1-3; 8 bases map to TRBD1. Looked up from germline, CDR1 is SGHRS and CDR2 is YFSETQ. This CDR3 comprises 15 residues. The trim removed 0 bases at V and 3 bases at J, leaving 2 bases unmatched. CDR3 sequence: CASSLAGQGGNTIYF. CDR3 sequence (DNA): TGCGCCAGCAGCTTGGCTGGACAGGGTGGAAACACCATATATTTT.

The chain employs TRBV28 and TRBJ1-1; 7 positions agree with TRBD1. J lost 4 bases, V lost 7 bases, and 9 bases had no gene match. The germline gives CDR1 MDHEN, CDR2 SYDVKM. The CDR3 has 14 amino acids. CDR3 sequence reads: CASTRQGTRTEAFF. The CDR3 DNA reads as TGTGCCAGCACACGACAGGGAACCCGCACTGAAGCTTTCTTT.

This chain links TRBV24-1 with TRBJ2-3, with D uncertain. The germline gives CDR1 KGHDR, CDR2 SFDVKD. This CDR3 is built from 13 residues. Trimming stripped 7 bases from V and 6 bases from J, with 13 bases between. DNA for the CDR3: TGTGCCACCAGCCCCCCCCGTGCGGATACGCAGTATTTT. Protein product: CATSPPRADTQYF.

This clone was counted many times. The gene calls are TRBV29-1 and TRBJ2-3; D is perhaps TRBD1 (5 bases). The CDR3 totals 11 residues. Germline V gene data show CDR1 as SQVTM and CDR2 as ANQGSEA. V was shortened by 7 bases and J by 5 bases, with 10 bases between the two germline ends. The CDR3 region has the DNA TGCAGCGCTTTAGACAGAGATACGCAGTATTTT. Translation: CSALDRDTQYF.

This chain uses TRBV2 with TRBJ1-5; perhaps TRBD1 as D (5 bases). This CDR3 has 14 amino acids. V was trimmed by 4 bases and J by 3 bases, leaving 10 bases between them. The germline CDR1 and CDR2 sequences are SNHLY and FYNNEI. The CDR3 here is CASSGPGFNQPQHF. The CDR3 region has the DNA TGTGCCAGCAGTGGGCCAGGGTTCAATCAGCCCCAGCATTTT.

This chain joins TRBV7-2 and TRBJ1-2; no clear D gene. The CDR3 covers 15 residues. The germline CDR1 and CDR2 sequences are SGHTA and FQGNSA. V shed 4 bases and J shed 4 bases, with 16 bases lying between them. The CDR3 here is CASSSRDGGLYGYTF. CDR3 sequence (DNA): TGTGCCAGCAGCTCCCGGGATGGCGGGCTCTATGGCTACACCTTC. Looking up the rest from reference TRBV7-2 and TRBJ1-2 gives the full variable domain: GAGVSQSPSNKVTEKGKDVELRCDPISGHTALYWYRQSLGQGLEFLIYFQGNSAPDKSGLPSDRFSAERTGGSVSTLTIQRTQQEDSAVYLCASSSRDGGLYGYTFGSGTRLTVV.

CDR3 region: CASSLGRGGRTDTQYF. CDR3 in DNA: TGTGCCAGCAGCTTAGGGCGGGGCGGCCGCACAGATACGCAGTATTTT. This chain connects TRBV7-2 to TRBJ2-3, with D possibly TRBD2 on 6 matching bases. The V end was cut by 1 base, the J end by 1 base, with 12 bases between. From germline, CDR1 is SGHTA and CDR2 FQGNSA. The CDR3 contains 16 residues.

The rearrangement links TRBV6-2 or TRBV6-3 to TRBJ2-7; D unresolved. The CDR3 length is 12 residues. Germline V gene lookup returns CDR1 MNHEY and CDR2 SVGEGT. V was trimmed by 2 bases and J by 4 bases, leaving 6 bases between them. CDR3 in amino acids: CASSYRVYEQYF. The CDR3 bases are TGTGCCAGCAGTTACCGCGTGTACGAGCAGTACTTC.

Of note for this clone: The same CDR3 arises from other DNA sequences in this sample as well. The CDR3 loop reads CASSRSYEQYF. The CDR3 DNA reads TGTGCCAGCAGCAGATCCTACGAGCAGTACTTC. The gene calls are TRBV28 and TRBJ2-7, with D unresolved. V lost 6 bases to trimming and J lost 1 base, with 4 bases between them. Germline V gene data show CDR1 as MDHEN and CDR2 as SYDVKM. This CDR3 has 11 amino acids.

The CDR3 nucleotides are TGCGCCAGCAGCCAAGTCCGGGACAGTTCCTACGAGCAGTACTTC. It translates to CASSQVRDSSYEQYF. J is TRBJ2-7 and V is TRBV4-3, with 7 bases identical to TRBD1. V was clipped by 1 base and J by 1 base; unmatched bases: 4. Per germline, CDR1 LGHNA and CDR2 YSLEER. The CDR3 consists of 15 residues.

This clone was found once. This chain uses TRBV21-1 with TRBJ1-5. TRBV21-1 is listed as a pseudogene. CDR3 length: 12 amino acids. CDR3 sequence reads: CASSQRRQPQHF. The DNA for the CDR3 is TGTGCCAGCAGTCAGAGGCGACAGCCCCAGCATTTT.

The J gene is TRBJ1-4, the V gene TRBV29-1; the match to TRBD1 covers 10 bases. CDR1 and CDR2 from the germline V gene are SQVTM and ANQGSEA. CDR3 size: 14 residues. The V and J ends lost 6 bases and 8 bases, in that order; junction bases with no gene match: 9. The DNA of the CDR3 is TGCAGCGTCGCACGAACGGGACAGGGGGAAAAACTGTTTTTT. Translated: CSVARTGQGEKLFF.